This TCR beta chain was observed in a study of immune reconstitution after stem cell transplant in scleroderma. Germline CDR1 reads SGHRS; CDR2 reads YFSETQ. The CDR3 length is 15 residues. V was trimmed by 2 bases and J by 2 bases, leaving 13 bases between them. TCRdb used MiXCR to reprocess the RT-PCR reads, holding one entry per CDR3 protein. This sample carries 1,500 to 2,000 distinct CDR3 sequences, roughly 3.5% of them seen once, and the ten largest clones take over 12%. This clonotype is medium-sized within its sample. This specimen was collected before or after autologous hematopoietic stem cell transplantation (not recorded which). The receptor was derived from a male donor with systemic sclerosis. This sequence joins TRBV5-1 and TRBJ2-5; perhaps TRBD1 as D (5 bases). This CDR3 is CASSLIDRNQETQYF. The CDR3 region has the DNA TGCGCCAGCAGCTTAATAGACAGAAATCAAGAGACCCAGTACTTC.